Shown below are 27 T cell receptor beta chains from a single sample sequenced in a study of T-cell memory formation after mild COVID-19. TCRdb processed the 5' RACE reads anew with MiXCR; each CDR3 protein has one entry. The data contain a few thousand distinct CDR3 sequences, approximately 44% of them singletons. Sequenced: PBMCs or a T cell subset sorted from them (not recorded which). These receptors all stem from an adult who had mild COVID-19 (a few samples of this study predate the infection). Cell type and time point are not known.

This clonotype is medium-sized within its sample. The V call is TRBV6-5, the J call TRBJ2-7; 9 bases fit TRBD1. The CDR3 is 14 amino acids. The ends lost 5 bases at V and 6 bases at J; junction bases unmatched: 8. Germline loops: CDR1 MNHEY, CDR2 SVGAGI. CDR3 nucleotide sequence: TGTGCCAGCAGTGACACAGGGGGCAGGGTCGAGCAGTACTTC. Amino acid sequence: CASSDTGGRVEQYF.

As DNA, the CDR3 is TGCGCCAGCAGACCAACTGGGGACAATGAGCAGTTCTTC. It codes for CASRPTGDNEQFF. The chain couples TRBV5-1 to TRBJ2-1; no reliable D call. This CDR3 is 13 amino acids long. V lost 5 bases to trimming and J lost 5 bases, with 11 bases between them. The germline gives CDR1 SGHRS, CDR2 YFSETQ.

By sample share, this clonotype is large. This sequence joins TRBV24-1 and TRBJ2-5; a weak D match, TRBD1 (7 bases). From germline, CDR1 is KGHDR and CDR2 SFDVKD. CDR3 size: 14 residues. V was clipped by 5 bases and J by 2 bases, with 11 bases between them. The CDR3 is CATSGGDRQETQYF. CDR3 nucleotides: TGTGCCACCAGTGGGGGGGACAGACAAGAGACCCAGTACTTC.

In its sample, this clonotype was seen once. This CDR3 is CASSSSNRGTGELFF. Here the CDR3 DNA reads TGCGCCAGCAGCTCGAGTAACAGGGGGACCGGGGAGCTGTTTTTT. The chain couples TRBV5-1 to TRBJ2-2; 8 nucleotides line up with TRBD1. Germline CDR1 SGHRS, CDR2 YFSETQ. The V segment lost 3 bases and the J segment 5 bases; nucleotides outside the gene matches: 6. The CDR3 loop spans 15 amino acids.

The chain recombines TRBV7-9 with TRBJ1-4; no reliable D call. Germline V gene lookup returns CDR1 SEHNR and CDR2 FQNEAQ (reference sequence). Trimming shortened V by 3 bases and J by 8 bases, and 10 bases separated the two germline ends. CDR3 length: 13 residues. CDR3 loop: CASSFGVREKLFF. The CDR3 region has the DNA TGTGCCAGCAGCTTCGGCGTCAGGGAAAAACTGTTTTTT.

This clonotype ranks as medium-sized (0.01 to 0.1%). The rearrangement links TRBV27 to TRBJ2-3; D unresolved. The CDR3 covers 16 residues. The V and J ends lost 5 bases and 1 base respectively, with 16 bases between them. The germline V gene has CDR1 MNHEY and CDR2 SMNVEV (reference sequence). CDR3 in amino acids: CASSLLRQRGTDTQYF. Written as DNA, the CDR3 is TGTGCCAGCAGTCTCCTTCGGCAGCGCGGCACAGATACGCAGTATTTT.

V and J are TRBV5-1 and TRBJ1-2; D remains unclear. This CDR3 contains 13 residues. V lost 2 bases, J lost 6 bases, and 11 bases lay in between. Germline V gene sequence: CDR1 SGHRS, CDR2 YFSETQ. CDR3 sequence reads: CASSLGLEDGYTF. CDR3 DNA: TGCGCCAGCAGCTTAGGTCTTGAGGATGGCTACACCTTC.

This clonotype rates as medium-sized. The CDR3 nucleotides are TGCGCCAGCAGCTCTTTAGCGGGGGGGCCAGATACGCAGTATTTT. This codes for CASSSLAGGPDTQYF. This sequence joins TRBV5-1 and TRBJ2-3, with TRBD2 matching 11 bases. V shed 3 bases and J 4 bases; nucleotides not matched to a gene: 4. Germline-derived CDR1 and CDR2 are SGHRS and YFSETQ. The CDR3 totals 15 residues.

By share of the sample, this clonotype is medium-sized. This chain connects TRBV4-3 to TRBJ1-1, with D possibly being TRBD1 (5 bases). The CDR3 is 15 amino acids. CDR1 is LGHNA, CDR2 YSLEER, per germline. The V and J ends lost 0 bases and 10 bases respectively, with 18 bases between them. CDR3 protein: CASSQEEGVPGLAFF. The CDR3 DNA reads as TGCGCCAGCAGCCAAGAAGAAGGGGTCCCGGGATTAGCTTTCTTT.

The chain carries TRBV15 and TRBJ2-5, with TRBD2 identical over 9 bases. J gave up 6 bases and V 0 bases, and 11 bases lay outside the gene matches. Germline lookup yields CDR1 LNHNV and CDR2 YYDKDF (reference sequence). The CDR3 is 17 amino acids. In DNA, the CDR3 is TGTGCCACCAGCAGAGATAAGGCGGGGGGGCCGAAACAGACCCAGTACTTC. It specifies CATSRDKAGGPKQTQYF. Complete variable domain (other parts from reference TRBV15 and TRBJ2-5): DAMVIQNPRYQVTQFGKPVTLSCSQTLNHNVMYWYQQKSSQAPKLLFHYYDKDFNNEADTPDNFQSRRPNTSFCFLDIRSPGLGDTAMYLCATSRDKAGGPKQTQYFGPGTRLLVL.

Only a few counts were recorded for this clonotype. V usage is TRBV15 and J usage is TRBJ2-1; D is ambiguous. CDR1 and CDR2 (germline): LNHNV, YYDKDF (reference sequence). The ends were cut back, 0 bases at V and 6 bases at J, with 9 bases in the middle. The CDR3 is 14 amino acids. The CDR3, as DNA: TGTGCCACCAGCAGAGATCTGGTATCCAATGAGCAGTTCTTC. Residues: CATSRDLVSNEQFF.

This clonotype was recorded at least ten times. The chain carries TRBV2 and TRBJ2-1, with 8 nucleotides matching TRBD2. Germline V gives CDR1 SNHLY, CDR2 FYNNEI. The CDR3 loop spans 16 amino acids. J was trimmed by 8 bases and V by 4 bases; bases with no gene match: 13. The CDR3 loop is CASSALRGGGPHEQFF. DNA of the CDR3: TGTGCCAGCAGTGCCCTCCGGGGGGGGGGGCCACATGAGCAGTTCTTC.

This clonotype is labeled as medium-sized. The chain combines TRBV14 with TRBJ2-2; tentatively, D is TRBD1 (5 bases). Trimming took 1 base from V and 4 from J, leaving 13 bases between them. Germline V gene sequence: CDR1 SGHDN, CDR2 FVKESK. The CDR3 has 16 residues. The CDR3 coding sequence is TGTGCCAGCAGCCAAGTTCCCCAGGGTCGCACCGGGGAGCTGTTTTTT. It specifies CASSQVPQGRTGELFF.

Within the sample, this clonotype is medium-sized. The rearrangement joins TRBV4-3 to TRBJ1-1; no firm D call. The CDR3 length is 17 residues. The V end was cut by 4 bases, the J end by 3 bases, with 21 bases between. Germline loops: CDR1 LGHNA, CDR2 YSLEER. The CDR3 sequence: CASSPELWGPRDTEAFF. The CDR3 nucleotides are TGCGCCAGCAGCCCAGAGTTGTGGGGTCCCCGGGACACTGAAGCTTTCTTT.

V is TRBV6-4 and J is TRBJ2-1, with 10 bases aligning to TRBD2. The germline CDR1 and CDR2 sequences are MRHNA and SNTAGT. V was clipped by 0 bases and J by 7 bases; unmatched bases: 3. The CDR3 extends over 15 amino acids. The CDR3 region has the DNA TGTGCCAGCAGTGACTCGAGCGGGGGGGCAAATGAGCAGTTCTTC. The encoded protein is CASSDSSGGANEQFF.

By share, this clonotype ranks as medium-sized. The J gene is TRBJ2-1, the V gene TRBV27; 14 bases align to TRBD2. Germline V CDR1 and CDR2: MNHEY, SMNVEV (reference sequence). With 5 bases clipped from V and 8 bases from J, the junction kept 5 bases outside the gene matches. This CDR3 is 15 amino acids long. As DNA, the CDR3 is TGTGCCAGCAGTATCGGGACTAGCGGGAGCTATGAGCAGTTCTTC. Protein sequence: CASSIGTSGSYEQFF.

This clonotype is labeled as medium-sized. The CDR3 loop reads CASSFTFRGPQETQYF. The DNA for the CDR3 is TGTGCCAGCAGCTTTACATTTAGGGGGCCTCAAGAGACCCAGTACTTC. The chain carries TRBV7-9 and TRBJ2-5; TRBD1 agrees at 7 bases. CDR1 is SEHNR, CDR2 FQNEAQ, per germline (reference sequence). V shed 3 bases and J 2 bases; nucleotides not matched to a gene: 9. The length of the CDR3 is 16 residues.

This clonotype was recorded many times. This may be a read error: a much more frequent sequence differs by one nucleotide. CDR3 region: CASSPLRGGTDTQYF. CDR3 sequence (DNA): TGTGCCAGCAGCCCCCTACGCGGGGGCACAGATACGCAGTATTTT. This chain links TRBV7-9 with TRBJ2-3; weak D call: TRBD2 (6 bases). The CDR3 runs to 15 residues. Trimming left V 5 bases short and J 1 base short, with 13 bases between. CDR1 is SEHNR and CDR2 is FQNEAQ in the germline V gene (reference sequence).

By proportion, this clonotype is medium-sized. V usage is TRBV10-3 and J usage is TRBJ1-2, with 10 bases aligning to TRBD1. CDR3 length equals 15 residues. V shed 3 bases and J 4 bases; nucleotides not matched to a gene: 5. Germline V gives CDR1 ENHRY, CDR2 SYGVKD. The CDR3 DNA reads TGTGCCATCAGTGAAACGACAGGGGGCGGCTATGGCTACACCTTC. Translated: CAISETTGGGYGYTF.

CDR3 sequence: CAISPTTSVGGQSEQFF. The CDR3 nucleotides read TGTGCCATCAGTCCAACAACTAGCGTGGGGGGACAAAGTGAGCAGTTCTTC. The V call is TRBV10-3, the J call TRBJ2-1, with D possibly matching TRBD2 (7 bases). The CDR3 runs 17 residues. CDR1 and CDR2 from the germline V gene are ENHRY and SYGVKD. Trimming left V 5 bases short and J 9 bases short, with 26 bases between.

This clonotype is medium-sized (0.01 to 0.1%) by share. The chain couples TRBV6-2 or TRBV6-3 to TRBJ2-3, with 9 bases matching TRBD2. Unmatched junction bases numbered 6, after V lost 4 bases and J lost 4 bases. The V gene's germline CDR1 is MNHEY and CDR2 SVGEGT. The CDR3 spans 15 residues. This CDR3 is CASSSQRGAPDTQYF. CDR3 coding DNA: TGTGCCAGCAGTTCACAGCGGGGGGCCCCAGATACGCAGTATTTT.

This clonotype is labeled as medium-sized. V is TRBV10-3 and J is TRBJ1-5, with D possibly TRBD1 on 6 matching bases. Trimming took off 2 bases at V and 4 bases at J, with 15 bases between the two ends. The CDR3 sequence is 16 residues long. Germline-derived CDR1 and CDR2 are ENHRY and SYGVKD. This CDR3 reads CAISESQGKANQPQHF. DNA of the CDR3: TGTGCCATCAGTGAGAGTCAGGGGAAGGCGAATCAGCCCCAGCATTTT.

This clonotype qualifies as medium-sized. The chain couples TRBV7-2 to TRBJ2-5; 10 bases fit TRBD2. Germline V CDR1 and CDR2: SGHTA, FQGNSA. This CDR3 region has 15 residues. V lost 2 bases, J lost 7 bases, and 7 bases stayed unmatched. CDR3 sequence: CASSLSLAGVATQYF. Here the CDR3 DNA reads TGTGCCAGCAGCTTAAGCCTAGCGGGGGTGGCGACCCAGTACTTC.

V usage is TRBV20-1 and J usage is TRBJ1-1; D gene ambiguous. Germline CDR1 and CDR2: DFQATT and SNEGSKA (reference sequence). The CDR3 runs to 15 residues. Trimming shortened V by 2 bases and J by 0 bases, and 13 bases separated the two germline ends. CDR3 in amino acids: CSARRTGNMNTEAFF. Written as DNA, the CDR3 is TGCAGTGCTAGACGGACCGGGAATATGAACACTGAAGCTTTCTTT.

By share, this clonotype ranks as medium-sized. The DNA for the CDR3 is TGCGCCAGCAGCTGGGACAGCAATCAGCCCCAGCATTTT. Protein product: CASSWDSNQPQHF. V usage is TRBV5-1 and J usage is TRBJ1-5, with D tentatively TRBD1 (5 bases). Per the germline V gene, CDR1 is SGHRS and CDR2 is YFSETQ. The CDR3 has 13 residues. The V end lost 3 bases, the J end lost 1 base, and 5 bases lay between the germline ends. Full variable domain (outside the CDR3, taken from reference TRBV5-1 and TRBJ1-5): KAGVTQTPRYLIKTRGQQVTLSCSPISGHRSVSWYQQTPGQGLQFLFEYFSETQRNKGNFPGRFSGRQFSNSRSEMNVSTLELGDSALYLCASSWDSNQPQHFGDGTRLSIL.

By share, this clonotype counts as medium-sized. The chain employs TRBV19 and TRBJ1-1; TRBD1 agrees at 8 bases. The CDR3 extends over 15 amino acids. Germline values: CDR1 LNHDA, CDR2 SQIVND (reference sequence). V shed 5 bases and J 1 base; nucleotides not matched to a gene: 6. CDR3 coding DNA: TGTGCCAGTAGTGGGCAGGGGGCGAGGAACACTGAAGCTTTCTTT. Protein product: CASSGQGARNTEAFF.

The chain is built from TRBV5-1 and TRBJ2-7, with D maybe TRBD1 (6 bases). Trimming pared 2 bases from V and 0 bases from J, leaving 18 bases between. Germline values: CDR1 SGHRS, CDR2 YFSETQ. This CDR3 contains 17 residues. The CDR3 nucleotides read TGCGCCAGCAGCTTAAGGCCCCCCCGGGACACCTCCTACGAGCAGTACTTC. Translation: CASSLRPPRDTSYEQYF. Filled out from reference TRBV5-1 and TRBJ2-7, the complete variable domain reads KAGVTQTPRYLIKTRGQQVTLSCSPISGHRSVSWYQQTPGQGLQFLFEYFSETQRNKGNFPGRFSGRQFSNSRSEMNVSTLELGDSALYLCASSLRPPRDTSYEQYFGPGTRLTVT.